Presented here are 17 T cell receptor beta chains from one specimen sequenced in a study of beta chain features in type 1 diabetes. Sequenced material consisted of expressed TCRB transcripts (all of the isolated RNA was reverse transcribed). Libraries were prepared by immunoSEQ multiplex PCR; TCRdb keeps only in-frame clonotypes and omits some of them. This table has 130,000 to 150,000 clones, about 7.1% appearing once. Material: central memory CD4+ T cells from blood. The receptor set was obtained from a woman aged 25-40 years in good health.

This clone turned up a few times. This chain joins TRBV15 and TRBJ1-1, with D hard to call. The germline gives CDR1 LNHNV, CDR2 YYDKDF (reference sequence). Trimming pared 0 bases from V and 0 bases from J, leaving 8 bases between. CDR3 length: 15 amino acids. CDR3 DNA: TGTGCCACCAGCAGAGATAACACACTGAACACTGAAGCTTTCTTT. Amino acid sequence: CATSRDNTLNTEAFF.

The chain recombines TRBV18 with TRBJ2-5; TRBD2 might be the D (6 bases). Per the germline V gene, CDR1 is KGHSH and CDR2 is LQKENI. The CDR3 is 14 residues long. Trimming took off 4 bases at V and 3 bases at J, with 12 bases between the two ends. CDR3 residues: CASSLMVAEETQYF. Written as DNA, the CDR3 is TGTGCCAGCTCACTCATGGTAGCGGAAGAGACCCAGTACTTC. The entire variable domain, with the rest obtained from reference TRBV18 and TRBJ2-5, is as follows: NAGVMQNPRHLVRRRGQEARLRCSPMKGHSHVYWYRQLPEEGLKFMVYLQKENIIDESGMPKERFSAEFPKEGPSILRIQQVVRGDSAAYFCASSLMVAEETQYFGPGTRLLVL.

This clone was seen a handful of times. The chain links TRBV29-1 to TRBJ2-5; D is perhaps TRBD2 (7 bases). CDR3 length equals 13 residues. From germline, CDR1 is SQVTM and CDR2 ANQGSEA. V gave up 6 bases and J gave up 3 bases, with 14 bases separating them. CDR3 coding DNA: TGCAGCGTCGCAGGGGCGGGAGAAGAGACCCAGTACTTC. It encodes CSVAGAGEETQYF.

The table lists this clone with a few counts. Here the CDR3 reads CASRILAGGTDTQYF. As DNA, the CDR3 is TGCGCCAGCAGGATACTAGCGGGAGGCACAGATACGCAGTATTTT. V and J are TRBV10-2 and TRBJ2-3, with 11 bases identical to TRBD2. V shed 6 bases, J shed 1 base, and the junction held 3 bases outside the gene matches. CDR1 and CDR2 (germline): WSHSY, SAAADI. The CDR3 runs 15 residues.

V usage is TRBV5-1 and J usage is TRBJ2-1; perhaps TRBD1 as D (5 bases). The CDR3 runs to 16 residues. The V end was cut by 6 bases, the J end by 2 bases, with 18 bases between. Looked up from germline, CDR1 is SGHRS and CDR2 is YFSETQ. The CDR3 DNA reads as TGCGCCAGCAACCCGGGCTGGGGCGGAACCTACAATGAGCAGTTCTTC. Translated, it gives CASNPGWGGTYNEQFF.

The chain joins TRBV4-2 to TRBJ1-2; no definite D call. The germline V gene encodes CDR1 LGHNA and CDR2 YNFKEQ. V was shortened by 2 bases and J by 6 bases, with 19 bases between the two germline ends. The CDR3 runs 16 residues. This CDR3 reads CASSQSNTALGHGYTF. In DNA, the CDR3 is TGTGCCAGCAGCCAAAGTAACACAGCCCTCGGTCATGGCTACACCTTC.

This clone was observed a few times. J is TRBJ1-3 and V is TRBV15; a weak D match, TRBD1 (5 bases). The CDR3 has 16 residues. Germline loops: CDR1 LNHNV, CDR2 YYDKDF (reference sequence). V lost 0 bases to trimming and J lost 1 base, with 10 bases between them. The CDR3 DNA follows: TGTGCCACCAGCAGAGATTTCGGGGGTTCTGGAAACACCATATATTTT. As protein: CATSRDFGGSGNTIYF.

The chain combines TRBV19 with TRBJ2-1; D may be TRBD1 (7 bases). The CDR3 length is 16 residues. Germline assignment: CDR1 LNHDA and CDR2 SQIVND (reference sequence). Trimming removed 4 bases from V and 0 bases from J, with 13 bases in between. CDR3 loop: CASSRSGGFSYNEQFF. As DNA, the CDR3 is TGTGCCAGTAGTAGATCAGGGGGGTTCTCCTACAATGAGCAGTTCTTC. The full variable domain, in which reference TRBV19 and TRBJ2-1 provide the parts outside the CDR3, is DGGITQSPKYLFRKEGQNVTLSCEQNLNHDAMYWYRQDPGQGLRLIYYSQIVNDFQKGDIAEGYSVSREKKESFPLTVTSAQKNPTAFYLCASSRSGGFSYNEQFFGPGTRLTVL.

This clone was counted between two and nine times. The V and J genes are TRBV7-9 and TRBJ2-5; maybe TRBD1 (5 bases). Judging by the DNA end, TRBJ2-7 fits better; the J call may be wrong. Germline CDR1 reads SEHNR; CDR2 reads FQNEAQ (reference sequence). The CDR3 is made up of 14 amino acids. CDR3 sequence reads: CASSLSAGINEQYF. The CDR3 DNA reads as TGTGCCAGCAGCTTATCCGCAGGGATCAACGAGCAGTACTTC.

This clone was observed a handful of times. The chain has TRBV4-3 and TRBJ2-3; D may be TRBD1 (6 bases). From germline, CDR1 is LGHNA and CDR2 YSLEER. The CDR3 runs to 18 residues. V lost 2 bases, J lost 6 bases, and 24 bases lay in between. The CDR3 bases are TGCGCCAGCAGCCAACAATACCGGGACACAGGAGCTATGGATACGCAGTATTTT. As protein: CASSQQYRDTGAMDTQYF.

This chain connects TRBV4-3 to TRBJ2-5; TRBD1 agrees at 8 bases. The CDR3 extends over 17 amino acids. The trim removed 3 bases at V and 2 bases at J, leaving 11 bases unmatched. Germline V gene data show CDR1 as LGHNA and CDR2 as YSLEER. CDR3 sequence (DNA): TGCGCCAGCAGCCACGGACAGGGACCCTGGGGGCAAGAGACCCAGTACTTC. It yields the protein CASSHGQGPWGQETQYF.

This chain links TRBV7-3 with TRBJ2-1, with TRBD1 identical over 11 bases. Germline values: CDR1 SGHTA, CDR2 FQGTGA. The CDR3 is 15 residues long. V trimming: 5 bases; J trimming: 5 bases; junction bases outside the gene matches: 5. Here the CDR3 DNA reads TGTGCCAGCAGCCCCGGACAGGGGGCGCACAATGAGCAGTTCTTC. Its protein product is CASSPGQGAHNEQFF.

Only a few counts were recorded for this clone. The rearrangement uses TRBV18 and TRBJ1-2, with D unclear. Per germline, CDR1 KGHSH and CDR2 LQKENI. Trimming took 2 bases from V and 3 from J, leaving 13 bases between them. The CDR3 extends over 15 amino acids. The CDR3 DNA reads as TGTGCCAGCTCACCAGGTCAGAGGGCTGACTATGGCTACACCTTC. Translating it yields CASSPGQRADYGYTF. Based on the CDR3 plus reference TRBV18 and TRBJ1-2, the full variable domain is NAGVMQNPRHLVRRRGQEARLRCSPMKGHSHVYWYRQLPEEGLKFMVYLQKENIIDESGMPKERFSAEFPKEGPSILRIQQVVRGDSAAYFCASSPGQRADYGYTFGSGTRLTVV.

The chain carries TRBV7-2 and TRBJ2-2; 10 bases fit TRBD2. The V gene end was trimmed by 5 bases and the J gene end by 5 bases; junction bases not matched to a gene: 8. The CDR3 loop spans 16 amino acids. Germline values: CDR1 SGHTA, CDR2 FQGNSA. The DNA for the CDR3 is TGTGCCAGCAGCGGCGCACTAGCGGGACGGACCGGGGAGCTGTTTTTT. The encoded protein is CASSGALAGRTGELFF.

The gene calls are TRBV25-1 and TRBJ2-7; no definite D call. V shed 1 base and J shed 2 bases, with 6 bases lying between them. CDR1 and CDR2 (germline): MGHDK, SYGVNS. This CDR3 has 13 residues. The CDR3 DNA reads TGTGCCAGCAGTGAATTGGAGACCTACGAGCAGTACTTC. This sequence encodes CASSELETYEQYF.

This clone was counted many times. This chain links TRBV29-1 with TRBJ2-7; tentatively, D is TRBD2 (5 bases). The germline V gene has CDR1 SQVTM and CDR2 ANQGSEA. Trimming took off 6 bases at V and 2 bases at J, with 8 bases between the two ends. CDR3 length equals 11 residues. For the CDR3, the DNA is TGCAGCGTCGGGATCGCCTACGAGCAGTACTTC. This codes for CSVGIAYEQYF.

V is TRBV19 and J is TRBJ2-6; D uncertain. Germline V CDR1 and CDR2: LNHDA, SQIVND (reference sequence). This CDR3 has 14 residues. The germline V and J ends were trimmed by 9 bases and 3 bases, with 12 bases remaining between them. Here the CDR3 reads CASRDGGGANVLTF. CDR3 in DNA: TGTGCCAGCCGTGACGGCGGTGGGGCCAACGTCCTGACTTTC. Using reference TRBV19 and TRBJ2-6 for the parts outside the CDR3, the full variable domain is DGGITQSPKYLFRKEGQNVTLSCEQNLNHDAMYWYRQDPGQGLRLIYYSQIVNDFQKGDIAEGYSVSREKKESFPLTVTSAQKNPTAFYLCASRDGGGANVLTFGAGSRLTVL.